This T cell receptor (beta chain) was profiled in a study of somatic mutations in cytotoxic T cells in rheumatoid arthritis. Whole-study context: No treatment had yet been given when patient blood (roughly 29 ml EDTA) was drawn, right after diagnosis.

On this clone itself: What it recognizes is unknown.

The method was immunoSEQ multiplex PCR; TCRdb's version includes in-frame clones alone and lacks a portion of them. The sample has fewer than 8,500 clones, roughly 75% seen once. The CDR3 contains 14 residues. Germline CDR1 SGHTA, CDR2 FQGNSA. Trimming cost V 4 bases and J 4 bases, with 13 bases left between them. Whole-study findings and limits: A single CD8+ clone exceeded 20% of CD8+ cells in about an eighth of the roughly 65 patients. The antigen targets of the expanded CD8+ clones lacked identification.

Isolating CD4+ and CD8+ cells involved positive magnetic bead selection on an AutoMACS. Their purity was then checked by flow cytometry. Sequences were obtained from CD8+ T cells sorted from blood. The origin of this receptor is an adult with rheumatoid arthritis. The J gene is TRBJ1-2, the V gene TRBV7-2; possibly TRBD1 for D (5 bases). CDR3 region: CASSYGTSIYGYTF. The DNA of the CDR3 is TGTGCCAGCAGCTACGGGACGTCTATCTATGGCTACACCTTC.